The T cell receptor beta chain under discussion was sequenced for a study of T cell changes during pregnancy in multiple sclerosis. Sequencing used immunoSEQ multiplex PCR; TCRdb keeps in-frame clones, though not all of them. The sample yields more than 35,000 clones, around 89% seen once. Germline CDR1 and CDR2: MDHEN and SYDVKM. Trimming shortened V by 6 bases and J by 3 bases, and 21 bases separated the two germline ends. This CDR3 is built from 16 residues. This clone was counted only a few times. The clonotype originates from a female donor in good health, enrolled as a control in a pregnancy study. This material consisted of CD8+ T cells from peripheral blood mononuclear cells, taken after pregnancy. The chain has TRBV28 and TRBJ2-7; D is perhaps TRBD1 (5 bases). CDR3 DNA: TGTGCCAGCAGCTCGGCCGGACATCGGGTCTTCTACGAGCAGTACTTC. It yields the protein CASSSAGHRVFYEQYF.